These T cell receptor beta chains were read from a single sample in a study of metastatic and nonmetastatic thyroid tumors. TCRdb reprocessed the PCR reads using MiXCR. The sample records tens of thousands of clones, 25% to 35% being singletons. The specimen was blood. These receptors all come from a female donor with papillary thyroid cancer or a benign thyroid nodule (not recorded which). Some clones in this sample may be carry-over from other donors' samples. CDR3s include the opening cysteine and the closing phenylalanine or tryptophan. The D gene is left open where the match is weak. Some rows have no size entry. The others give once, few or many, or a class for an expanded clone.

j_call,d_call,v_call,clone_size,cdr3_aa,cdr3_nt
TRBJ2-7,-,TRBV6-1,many,CASSAFRGGSSYEQYF,TGTGCCAGCAGTGCTTTCCGTGGGGGCAGCTCCTACGAGCAGTACTTC
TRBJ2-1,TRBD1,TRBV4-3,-,CTSSQVLRTGPYNEQFF,TGCACCAGCAGCCAAGTGTTACGGACAGGGCCCTACAATGAGCAGTTCTTC
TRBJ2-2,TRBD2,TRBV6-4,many,CASSAAAGATGELFF,TGTGCCAGCAGTGCGGCAGCGGGAGCCACCGGGGAGCTGTTTTTT
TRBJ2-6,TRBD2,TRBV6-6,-,CASSYSTSGSGANVLTF,TGTGCCAGCAGTTACTCGACTAGCGGCTCTGGGGCCAACGTCCTGACTTTC
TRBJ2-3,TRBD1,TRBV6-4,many,CASSEGQGADTQYF,TGTGCCAGCAGTGAGGGACAGGGGGCAGATACGCAGTATTTT
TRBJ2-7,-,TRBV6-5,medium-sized,CASSYSGQGREQYF,TGTGCCAGCAGTTACTCTGGTCAGGGACGGGAGCAGTACTTC
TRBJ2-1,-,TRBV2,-,CASSYDGAQFF,TGTGCCAGCAGTTACGATGGTGCGCAGTTCTTC
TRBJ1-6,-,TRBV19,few,CASSIFGDSSPLHF,TGTGCCAGTAGTATATTCGGGGATAGTTCACCCCTCCACTTT
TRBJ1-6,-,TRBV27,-,CASSPSRGPSALHF,TGTGCCAGCAGCCCATCCCGGGGCCCCTCAGCCCTCCACTTT
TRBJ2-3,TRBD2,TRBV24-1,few,CATSDPTGLGTDTQYF,TGTGCCACCAGTGATCCCACGGGACTAGGTACAGATACGCAGTATTTT
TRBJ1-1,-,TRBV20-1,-,CSAKMNTEAFF,TGCAGTGCTAAAATGAACACTGAAGCTTTCTTT
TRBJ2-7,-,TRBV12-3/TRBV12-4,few,CASSLVRRKYEQYF,TGTGCCAGCAGTTTAGTAAGGAGGAAATACGAGCAGTACTTC
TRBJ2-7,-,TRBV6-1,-,CASSDGDYEQYF,TGTGCCAGCAGCGATGGGGACTACGAGCAGTACTTC
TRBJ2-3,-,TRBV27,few,CASTELGGIDTQYF,TGTGCCAGCACCGAACTGGGAGGCATAGATACGCAGTATTTT
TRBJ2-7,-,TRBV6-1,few,CASREGVGQRGSEQYF,TGTGCCAGCAGGGAGGGGGTCGGCCAGCGGGGTTCCGAGCAGTACTTC
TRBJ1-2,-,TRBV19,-,CASSRISRRDWSGYTF,TGTGCCAGTAGTAGAATCTCCCGCCGGGACTGGAGCGGCTACACCTTC
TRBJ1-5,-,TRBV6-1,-,CASSQGLGNQPQHF,TGTGCCAGCAGTCAGGGGTTGGGCAATCAGCCCCAGCATTTT
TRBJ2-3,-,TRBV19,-,CAISILYTQYF,TGTGCCATTAGTATCTTATATACGCAGTATTTT
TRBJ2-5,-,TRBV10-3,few,CAISVQGSETQYF,TGTGCCATCAGTGTACAAGGGTCGGAGACCCAGTACTTC
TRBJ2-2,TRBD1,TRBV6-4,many,CASSATGGNGELFF,TGTGCCAGCAGTGCAACAGGGGGCAACGGGGAGCTGTTTTTT
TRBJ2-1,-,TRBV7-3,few,CASSLTGGPENEQFF,TGTGCCAGCAGCTTAACGGGGGGCCCCGAAAATGAGCAGTTCTTC
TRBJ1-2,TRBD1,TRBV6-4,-,CCSRGRQGLNYGYTF,TGTTGCAGCAGGGGTCGACAGGGCCTCAACTATGGCTACACCTTC
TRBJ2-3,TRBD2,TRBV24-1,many,CATSERAGTSELRGPDTQYF,TGTGCCACCAGTGAACGGGCCGGGACTAGCGAACTTAGGGGCCCAGATACGCAGTATTTT
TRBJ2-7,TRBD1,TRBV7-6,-,CASSSARDSQSYEQYF,TGTGCCAGCAGCTCGGCCCGGGACAGCCAGTCCTACGAGCAGTACTTC
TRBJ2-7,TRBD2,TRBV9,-,CSSSVEIGSGLGEQYF,TGTTCCAGCAGCGTAGAAATTGGTAGCGGGTTGGGCGAGCAGTACTTC
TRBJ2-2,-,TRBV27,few,CASKGIPGLTGELFF,TGTGCCAGCAAGGGGATCCCGGGCCTCACCGGGGAGCTGTTTTTC
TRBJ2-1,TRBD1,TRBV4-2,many,CASSPPGQGNNEQFF,TGTGCCAGCAGCCCGCCGGGACAGGGGAACAATGAGCAGTTCTTC
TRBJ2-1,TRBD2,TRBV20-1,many,CSASVSGRTNEQFF,TGCAGTGCGAGTGTTAGCGGGAGGACCAATGAGCAGTTCTTC
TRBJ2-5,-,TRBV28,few,CASSDSAQETQYF,TGTGCCAGCAGTGACAGCGCCCAAGAGACCCAGTACTTC
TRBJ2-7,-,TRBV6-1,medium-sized,CASRGGSSYEQYF,TGTGCCAGCAGGGGCGGATCCTCCTACGAGCAGTACTTC
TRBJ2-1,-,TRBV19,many,CASRHSSSYNEQFF,TGTGCCAGTAGGCACTCTAGCTCCTACAATGAGCAGTTCTTC
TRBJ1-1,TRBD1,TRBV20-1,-,CIAITQGATEDFF,TGCATTGCCATCACACAGGGGGCCACTGAAGATTTCTTT
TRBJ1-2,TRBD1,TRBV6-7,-,CASPNRDRAYGYTF,TGTGCCAGCCCCAACCGGGACAGGGCTTATGGCTACACCTTC
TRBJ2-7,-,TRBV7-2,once,CASSLNGPLTYEQYF,TGTGCCAGCAGCTTAAACGGACCACTTACCTACGAGCAGTACTTC
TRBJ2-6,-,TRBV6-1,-,CASIPRDSGANFLTF,TGTGCCAGCATTCCCCGGGACTCAGGGGCCAACTTCCTGACTTTC
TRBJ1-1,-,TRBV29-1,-,CSVSGNTEAFF,TGCAGCGTGTCCGGGAACACTGAAGCTTTCTTT
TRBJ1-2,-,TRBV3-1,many,CASSRTSYGYTF,TGTGCCAGCAGCCGGACTTCCTATGGCTACACCTTC
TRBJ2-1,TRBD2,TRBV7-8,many,CASSLESGRGNEQFF,TGTGCCAGCAGCTTAGAAAGCGGGAGGGGTAATGAGCAGTTCTTC
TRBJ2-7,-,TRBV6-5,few,CASSYHRRGTVATYEQYF,TGTGCCAGCAGTTACCACCGCCGCGGGACAGTGGCCACCTACGAGCAGTACTTC
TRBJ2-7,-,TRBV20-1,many,CSARLVYEQYF,TGCAGTGCAAGGCTTGTTTACGAGCAGTACTTC
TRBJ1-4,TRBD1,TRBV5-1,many,CASRLEGQDQEKLFF,TGCGCCAGCAGATTAGAGGGACAGGATCAAGAAAAACTGTTTTTT
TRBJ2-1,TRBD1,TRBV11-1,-,CASSPGQGDVNEQFF,TGTGCCAGCAGCCCGGGACAGGGGGATGTGAATGAGCAGTTCTTC
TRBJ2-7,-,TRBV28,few,CASSLKPYEQYF,TGTGCCAGCAGTTTGAAGCCCTACGAGCAGTACTTC
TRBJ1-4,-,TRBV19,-,CASSTPGRNEKLFF,TGTGCCAGTAGTACCCCTGGACGGAATGAAAAACTGTTTTTT
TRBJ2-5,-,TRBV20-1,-,CSARDTGLEETQYF,TGCAGTGCTAGGGATACAGGACTTGAAGAGACCCAGTACTTC
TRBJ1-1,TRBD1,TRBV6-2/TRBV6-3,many,CASSLPGTGRTEAFF,TGTGCCAGCAGTCTACCTGGGACAGGGAGGACTGAAGCTTTCTTT
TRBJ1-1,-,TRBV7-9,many,CASSSRGLGTEAFF,TGTGCCAGCAGCTCGCGGGGGTTGGGCACTGAAGCTTTCTTT
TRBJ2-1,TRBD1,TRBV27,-,CASRPRQGTYNEQFF,TGTGCCAGCAGGCCCCGACAGGGTACCTACAATGAGCAGTTCTTC
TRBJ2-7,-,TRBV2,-,CASSESAVHEQYF,TGTGCCAGCAGTGAATCGGCAGTCCACGAGCAGTACTTC
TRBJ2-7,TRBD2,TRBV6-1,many,CASRKQREGLYEQYF,TGTGCCAGCAGAAAACAGCGGGAGGGCCTCTACGAGCAGTACTTC
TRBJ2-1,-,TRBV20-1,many,CSFSPSGYGEQFF,TGCAGTTTCAGTCCCAGCGGGTACGGGGAGCAGTTCTTC
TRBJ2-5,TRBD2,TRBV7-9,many,CASSGGGTQYF,TGTGCCAGCAGCGGGGGGGGGACCCAGTACTTC
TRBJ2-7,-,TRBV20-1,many,CSVPGQNSYEQYF,TGCAGTGTTCCGGGACAAAACTCCTACGAGCAGTACTTC
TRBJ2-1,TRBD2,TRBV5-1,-,CASSLEGSGIENEQFF,TGCGCCAGCAGCTTGGAAGGTAGCGGGATAGAGAATGAGCAGTTCTTC
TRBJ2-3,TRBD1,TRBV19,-,CASSMGQWSGTDTQYF,TGTGCCAGTAGTATGGGACAGTGGAGCGGTACAGATACGCAGTATTTT